The 16 T cell receptor beta chains listed next were all sequenced from one sample in a study of T cells in Graves' hyperthyroidism and ophthalmopathy. The CDR3 regions of TCR beta were amplified from RNA transcripts. An initial round of RT-PCR targeting the TCR CDR3 relied on the HTBI primer set. Using its own MiXCR run on the multiplex PCR reads, TCRdb lists one record per CDR3 protein. The table lists 550,000 to 700,000 distinct CDR3 sequences, 35% to 55% of them singletons. Sequenced sample: peripheral blood or thyroid tissue (not recorded which). The origin of the receptors is an adult woman with Graves' disease, either hyperthyroidism or ophthalmopathy (not recorded which).

A few counts support this clonotype. The J gene is TRBJ1-5, the V gene TRBV5-1; D call uncertain. The CDR3 has 18 residues. The V end was cut by 6 bases, the J end by 0 bases, with 22 bases between. Germline loops: CDR1 SGHRS, CDR2 YFSETQ. The CDR3 here is CASTSKLGRFYSNQPQHF. The CDR3 nucleotides read TGCGCCAGCACTTCCAAGTTGGGTAGATTCTATAGCAATCAGCCCCAGCATTTT.

This clonotype was recorded many times. CDR3 protein: CASSLASGSTAYYEQYF. The CDR3 region has the DNA TGTGCCAGCAGTTTGGCTAGCGGGAGTACGGCTTACTACGAGCAGTACTTC. The gene calls are TRBV27 and TRBJ2-7; 10 bases agree with TRBD2. Trimming at V came to 3 bases and at J to 3 bases, leaving 11 bases not matched to a gene. Germline V gene data show CDR1 as MNHEY and CDR2 as SMNVEV (reference sequence). The CDR3 extends over 17 amino acids.

The chain is built from TRBV2 and TRBJ1-5, with 7 bases identical to TRBD1. CDR1 is SNHLY, CDR2 FYNNEI, per germline. The CDR3 is 15 residues long. Germline trimming cut 1 base from V and 11 bases from J; bases unmatched to any gene: 11. CDR3: CASSEGEGAWETQHF. The CDR3 DNA follows: TGTGCCAGCAGTGAAGGAGAGGGGGCGTGGGAGACCCAGCATTTT.

This clonotype was seen many times. The V gene is TRBV2, the J gene TRBJ2-5; 7 bases are shared with TRBD1. V was pared by 7 bases and J by 7 bases, with 3 bases of the junction left unmatched. The CDR3 has 11 residues. Germline CDR1 reads SNHLY; CDR2 reads FYNNEI. As DNA, the CDR3 is TGTGCCAGCAACAGGGGTGTGACCCAGTACTTC. It specifies CASNRGVTQYF.

Ten or more counts support this clonotype. The DNA is omitted, as the CDR3 cannot be located on it reliably, and the CDR3 follows TCRdb's listing. The chain is built from TRBV5-1 and TRBJ2-5. Looked up from germline, CDR1 is SGHRS and CDR2 is YFSETQ. The CDR3 adds up to 15 amino acids, both ends counted. The CDR3 region is CASSFGPGTQETQYF.

This clonotype was found many times. This chain joins TRBV6-6 and TRBJ1-1; tentative D call: TRBD1 (6 bases). The CDR3 has 16 amino acids. Trimming removed 4 bases from V and 0 bases from J, with 15 bases in between. The germline V gene encodes CDR1 MNHNY and CDR2 SVGAGI (reference sequence). CDR3 amino acids: CASSFRGADMNTEAFF. CDR3 in DNA: TGTGCCAGCAGTTTTCGGGGGGCGGATATGAACACTGAAGCTTTCTTT.

The J gene is TRBJ2-2, the V gene TRBV7-9, with TRBD2 matching 13 bases. The germline V gene has CDR1 SEHNR and CDR2 FQNEAQ (reference sequence). Unmatched junction bases numbered 10, after V lost 2 bases and J lost 7 bases. The CDR3 has 18 amino acids. CDR3 protein: CASSLTGTSGIGYGELFF. The CDR3 coding sequence is TGTGCCAGCAGCTTAACCGGGACTAGCGGGATCGGGTACGGGGAGCTGTTTTTT.

This clonotype was counted ten times or more. The chain is built from TRBV14 and TRBJ2-2; D is unclear. Per the germline V gene, CDR1 is SGHDN and CDR2 is FVKESK. With 0 bases removed from V and 6 bases from J, the gap between germline ends came to 8 bases. The CDR3 spans 14 residues. The CDR3: CASSQDSGAGELFF. For the CDR3, the DNA is TGTGCCAGCAGCCAAGATTCCGGCGCCGGGGAGCTGTTTTTT.

In DNA, the CDR3 is TGTGCCAGCAGCCCAGATCAACGACGAGCGGGAGACGGTACTGAGCAGTTCTTC. This gives the protein CASSPDQRRAGDGTEQFF. V usage is TRBV7-2 and J usage is TRBJ2-1; 8 nucleotides align to TRBD2. The CDR3 covers 18 residues. J gave up 9 bases and V 5 bases, and 21 bases lay outside the gene matches. Per the germline V gene, CDR1 is SGHTA and CDR2 is FQGNSA.

This chain connects TRBV29-1 to TRBJ1-1, with D perhaps matching TRBD1 (6 bases). Germline V gene sequence: CDR1 SQVTM, CDR2 ANQGSEA. V was shortened by 6 bases and J by 4 bases, with 12 bases between the two germline ends. The CDR3 length is 12 residues. The CDR3 DNA reads TGCAGCGTCTGGGGGGGGGCCACTGAAGCTTTCTTT. It yields the protein CSVWGGATEAFF.

The chain carries TRBV25-1 and TRBJ2-6; no clear D. The V end was cut by 1 base, the J end by 2 bases, with 6 bases between. The CDR3 consists of 15 residues. Per germline, CDR1 MGHDK and CDR2 SYGVNS. The CDR3 DNA is TGTGCCAGCAGTGAATTTGGGGCTGGGGCCAACGTCCTGACTTTC. Translating it yields CASSEFGAGANVLTF.

This clonotype has only a few counts. Its ends do not fully match the called genes, so a read error is possible. The chain employs TRBV7-3 and TRBJ2-3; D uncertain. CDR1 and CDR2 (germline): SGHTA, FQGTGA. The CDR3 runs to 13 residues. The CDR3 bases are TGTGCCAGCAGCCTAACCTTGGACCCCCCGCAGTATTTT. This gives the protein CASSLTLDPPQYF. The complete variable domain, with remaining parts taken from reference TRBV7-3 and TRBJ2-3, reads GAGVSQTPSNKVTEKGKYVELRCDPISGHTALYWYRQSLGQGPEFLIYFQGTGAADDSGLPNDRFFAVRPEGSVSTLKIQRTERGDSAVYLCASSLTLDPPQYFGPGTRLTVL.

Ten or more counts support this clonotype. The chain carries TRBV2 and TRBJ2-5; 8 bases line up with TRBD2. The germline gives CDR1 SNHLY, CDR2 FYNNEI. V lost 4 bases and J lost 5; bases outside the gene matches: 9. This CDR3 comprises 15 residues. Here the CDR3 reads CASSVSGGGRETQYF. The CDR3 coding sequence is TGTGCCAGCAGTGTCAGCGGGGGAGGCCGGGAGACCCAGTACTTC.

The rearrangement uses TRBV20-1 and TRBJ1-5; possibly TRBD1 for D (6 bases). The V end lost 3 bases, the J end lost 0 bases, and 15 bases lay between the germline ends. CDR3 size: 16 residues. Per germline, CDR1 DFQATT and CDR2 SNEGSKA (reference sequence). The CDR3 sequence: CSARRTELHSNQPQHF. The CDR3 region has the DNA TGCAGTGCTAGGAGGACAGAGTTACATAGCAATCAGCCCCAGCATTTT.

This chain connects TRBV7-9 to TRBJ1-1; 7 positions match TRBD1. J gave up 4 bases and V 6 bases, and 8 bases lay outside the gene matches. CDR3 length: 14 amino acids. CDR1 is SEHNR, CDR2 FQNEAQ, per germline (reference sequence). The CDR3 region is CASRQDRAGTEAFF. CDR3 coding DNA: TGTGCCAGCAGGCAAGACAGGGCGGGCACTGAAGCTTTCTTT.

This clonotype was detected ten times or more. The CDR3 region has the DNA TGCGCCAGCAGCTTGGACCATCTCTACGAGCAGTACTTC. Residues: CASSLDHLYEQYF. V gene TRBV5-1 combines with J gene TRBJ2-7, with D hard to call. CDR1 is SGHRS and CDR2 is YFSETQ in the germline V gene. Deletions cut 0 bases from V and 3 bases from J, with 7 bases between. The CDR3 has 13 amino acids. The full variable domain, its missing parts supplied by reference TRBV5-1 and TRBJ2-7, is KAGVTQTPRYLIKTRGQQVTLSCSPISGHRSVSWYQQTPGQGLQFLFEYFSETQRNKGNFPGRFSGRQFSNSRSEMNVSTLELGDSALYLCASSLDHLYEQYFGPGTRLTVT.